One and the same sample provided the 24 T cell receptor beta chains below, sequenced in a study of shared clonotypes between healthy human individuals. The naive CD8 fraction comprised CD45RO-negative cells positively selected for CCR7 and excluded terminally differentiated effector memory CD45RA+ cells. The method was immunoSEQ multiplex PCR; TCRdb's version includes in-frame clones alone and lacks a portion of them. This table has roughly 2,000,000 clones, 80% to 95% appearing once. Sequencing input: naive CD8+ T cells from PBMCs. The source is a man younger than 30 in good health. Some clones in this sample may be carry-over from other donors' samples.

The chain uses TRBV5-1 and TRBJ2-1; D gene unclear. Per germline, CDR1 SGHRS and CDR2 YFSETQ. There are 11 residues in the CDR3. Trimming took off 5 bases at V and 6 bases at J, with 6 bases between the two ends. As DNA, the CDR3 is TGCGCCAGCAGTTATAGCAATGAGCAGTTCTTC. It codes for CASSYSNEQFF.

In this sample, this clone turned up once. The CDR3, as DNA: TGTGCCAGCACCACCTGGGGAGGGTCGGGCTACACCTTC. Encoded protein: CASTTWGGSGYTF. The rearrangement links TRBV27 to TRBJ1-2, with D hard to call. V was pared by 7 bases and J by 8 bases, with 17 bases between. This CDR3 spans 13 amino acids. Germline V gene sequence: CDR1 MNHEY, CDR2 SMNVEV (reference sequence).

As regards this clone: This sample includes further DNA sequences coding for the same CDR3. The chain recombines TRBV27 with TRBJ2-3, with no clear D. Germline CDR1 reads MNHEY; CDR2 reads SMNVEV (reference sequence). CDR3 length: 12 residues. Trimming shortened V by 3 bases and J by 6 bases, and 7 bases separated the two germline ends. Here the CDR3 DNA reads TGTGCCAGCAGTTTCTTGGGGGATACGCAGTATTTT. Its translation: CASSFLGDTQYF.

A note on this clone: Other DNA sequences in this sample translate to the same CDR3. The CDR3 spells CASSLALNTEAFF. Written as DNA, the CDR3 is TGTGCCAGCAGCTTAGCGTTGAACACTGAAGCTTTCTTT. The genes are TRBV7-8 and TRBJ1-1; no clear D gene. Germline CDR1 SGHVS, CDR2 FQNEAQ. V lost 0 bases and J 0 bases, leaving 2 bases between the germline ends. The CDR3 covers 13 residues.

The gene calls are TRBV2 and TRBJ2-1; D gene ambiguous. The germline V and J ends were trimmed by 6 bases and 5 bases, with 11 bases remaining between them. The germline CDR1 and CDR2 sequences are SNHLY and FYNNEI. The CDR3 runs 13 residues. This CDR3 is CASSPGWHNEQFF. As DNA, the CDR3 is TGTGCCAGCAGCCCTGGGTGGCACAATGAGCAGTTCTTC.

The chain combines TRBV28 with TRBJ2-7; TRBD2 aligns across 9 bases. The CDR3 spans 15 residues. From germline, CDR1 is MDHEN and CDR2 SYDVKM. V gave up 3 bases and J gave up 1 base; unmatched junction bases: 4. DNA of the CDR3: TGTGCCAGCAGTTTGGTACTAGCGGGTTCCTACGAGCAGTACTTC. Amino acid sequence: CASSLVLAGSYEQYF.

The chain combines TRBV25-1 with TRBJ1-6; D remains ambiguous. The CDR3 contains 13 residues. Germline V gene lookup returns CDR1 MGHDK and CDR2 SYGVNS. Between the trimmed V and J ends, which lost 1 base and 9 bases, there was a span of 7 bases. The CDR3 loop reads CASSESDGSPLHF. CDR3 in DNA: TGTGCCAGCAGTGAATCGGACGGTTCACCCCTCCACTTT.

V is TRBV28 and J is TRBJ2-1; D gene ambiguous. The germline V and J ends were trimmed by 1 base and 5 bases, with 3 bases remaining between them. The CDR3 spans 12 residues. From germline, CDR1 is MDHEN and CDR2 SYDVKM. CDR3 residues: CASSLFDNEQFF. CDR3 DNA: TGTGCCAGCAGTTTATTCGACAATGAGCAGTTCTTC.

The rearrangement joins TRBV7-9 to TRBJ2-1, with 7 bases fitting TRBD1. CDR1 and CDR2 (germline): SEHNR, FQNEAQ (reference sequence). The CDR3 runs 16 residues. With V trimmed by 2 bases and J by 2 bases, 6 bases remained unmatched. CDR3 DNA: TGTGCCAGCAGCTTACGACAGGGCGTTCCCTACAATGAGCAGTTCTTC. This translates into CASSLRQGVPYNEQFF.

J is TRBJ2-7 and V is TRBV2; tentatively, D is TRBD1 (5 bases). The CDR3 contains 16 residues. Germline CDR1 is SNHLY and CDR2 is FYNNEI. Trimming shortened V by 6 bases and J by 2 bases, and 20 bases separated the two germline ends. CDR3 in amino acids: CASRDGSGLPPYEQYF. The CDR3 DNA reads TGTGCCAGCAGGGATGGATCAGGGCTACCCCCCTACGAGCAGTACTTC.

This chain connects TRBV5-1 to TRBJ2-3; 10 bases map to TRBD1. Germline CDR1 and CDR2: SGHRS and YFSETQ. CDR3 size: 16 residues. The V segment lost 3 bases and the J segment 4 bases; nucleotides outside the gene matches: 8. The CDR3 coding sequence is TGCGCCAGCAGCTCGTTGACAGGGGGCGTCCCAGATACGCAGTATTTT. It encodes CASSSLTGGVPDTQYF.

The chain uses TRBV20-1 and TRBJ2-7; D gene uncertain. Germline V lookup: CDR1 DFQATT, CDR2 SNEGSKA (reference sequence). There are 11 residues in the CDR3. The CDR3 loop is CSLPLGIEQYF. For the CDR3, the DNA is TGCAGCCTACCCCTTGGAATCGAGCAGTACTTC.

This chain links TRBV4-2 with TRBJ2-7; 13 positions match TRBD2. Germline V lookup: CDR1 LGHNA, CDR2 YNFKEQ. The CDR3 spans 15 residues. J gave up 6 bases and V 3 bases, and 5 bases lay outside the gene matches. This CDR3 reads CASSHFGLAGAEQYF. CDR3 DNA sequence: TGTGCCAGCAGCCACTTCGGACTAGCGGGAGCCGAGCAGTACTTC.

The rearrangement joins TRBV4-1 to TRBJ2-5; unclear D gene. Deletions cut 6 bases from V and 1 base from J, with 21 bases between. The V gene's germline CDR1 is MGHRA and CDR2 YSYEKL. The CDR3 contains 17 residues. In nucleotides, the CDR3 is TGCGCCAGCAGGGTCCATACTGAGGTACCCACCCAAGAGACCCAGTACTTC. This translates into CASRVHTEVPTQETQYF.

V and J are TRBV7-9 and TRBJ1-2, with TRBD1 identical over 7 bases. CDR1 and CDR2 (germline): SEHNR, FQNEAQ (reference sequence). V was pared by 5 bases and J by 8 bases, with 8 bases of the junction left unmatched. This CDR3 has 13 residues. The CDR3 DNA reads as TGTGCCAGCAGCCCCGACAGGGTGATCGGCTACACCTTC. Its protein product is CASSPDRVIGYTF.

The chain is built from TRBV6-6 and TRBJ2-6; D unresolved. The CDR3 is 15 residues long. V lost 6 bases to trimming and J lost 0 bases, with 9 bases between them. Germline values: CDR1 MNHNY, CDR2 SVGAGI (reference sequence). CDR3 sequence reads: CASSPLNSGANVLTF. CDR3 DNA: TGTGCCAGCAGCCCACTCAACTCTGGGGCCAACGTCCTGACTTTC.

V gene TRBV27 combines with J gene TRBJ1-1; D gene unclear. This CDR3 contains 16 residues. The germline V gene has CDR1 MNHEY and CDR2 SMNVEV (reference sequence). V gave up 2 bases and J gave up 4 bases, with 17 bases separating them. CDR3: CASSLRAGGPATEAFF. CDR3 sequence (DNA): TGTGCCAGCAGTTTAAGAGCGGGAGGGCCGGCCACTGAAGCTTTCTTT.

As for this clone: Other DNA sequences within the sample encode an identical CDR3. The chain joins TRBV19 to TRBJ1-1; unclear D gene. Germline lookup yields CDR1 LNHDA and CDR2 SQIVND (reference sequence). This CDR3 is 12 amino acids long. Trimming took 3 bases from V and 0 from J, leaving 2 bases between them. This CDR3 reads CASSIVNTEAFF. The CDR3 region has the DNA TGTGCCAGTAGTATCGTGAACACTGAAGCTTTCTTT. The entire variable domain, with the rest obtained from reference TRBV19 and TRBJ1-1, is as follows: DGGITQSPKYLFRKEGQNVTLSCEQNLNHDAMYWYRQDPGQGLRLIYYSQIVNDFQKGDIAEGYSVSREKKESFPLTVTSAQKNPTAFYLCASSIVNTEAFFGQGTRLTVV.

Only a few counts were recorded for this clone. The chain employs TRBV27 and TRBJ1-2; the match to TRBD1 covers 8 bases. The V and J ends lost 4 bases and 4 bases, in that order; junction bases with no gene match: 2. The germline CDR1 and CDR2 sequences are MNHEY and SMNVEV (reference sequence). This CDR3 region has 13 residues. For the CDR3, the DNA is TGTGCCAGCAGTTGGACAGGGACCTATGGCTACACCTTC. Its translation: CASSWTGTYGYTF.

This chain's CDR3 is CSVEVQGNTEAFF. The DNA of the CDR3 is TGCAGCGTTGAGGTCCAGGGGAACACTGAAGCTTTCTTT. This rearrangement joins TRBV29-1 to TRBJ1-1; D is possibly TRBD1 (5 bases). Trimming left V 3 bases short and J 1 base short, with 9 bases between. The CDR3 consists of 13 residues. Germline lookup yields CDR1 SQVTM and CDR2 ANQGSEA.

The V call is TRBV6-6, the J call TRBJ1-2, with D perhaps matching TRBD1 (6 bases). V was cut by 3 bases and J by 6 bases, with 11 bases left in between. The germline CDR1 and CDR2 sequences are MNHNY and SVGAGI (reference sequence). CDR3 length: 13 residues. The CDR3 bases are TGTGCCAGCAGTTATGCCAGGGGAGATGGCTACACCTTC. Translation gives CASSYARGDGYTF.

Turning to this clone: Other DNA sequences in this sample translate to the same CDR3. The chain has TRBV9 and TRBJ1-1; tentative D call: TRBD1 (5 bases). Deletions cut 0 bases from V and 2 bases from J, with 11 bases between. The CDR3 runs 15 residues. Germline-derived CDR1 and CDR2 are SGDLS and YYNGEE. CDR3 sequence (DNA): TGTGCCAGCAGCGTAGAAGGGGCAGTTAACACTGAAGCTTTCTTT. Translated: CASSVEGAVNTEAFF.

CDR3 sequence (DNA): TGTGCCAGCAGTCTGGGACTAGCTTTGCCGAACACCGGGGAGCTGTTTTTT. Encoded protein: CASSLGLALPNTGELFF. The chain joins TRBV27 to TRBJ2-2, with 9 bases lining up with TRBD2. CDR1 and CDR2 from the germline V gene are MNHEY and SMNVEV (reference sequence). The CDR3 length is 17 residues. J was trimmed by 0 bases and V by 5 bases; bases with no gene match: 7.

In regard to this clone: Other DNA sequences in this sample translate to the same CDR3. The chain couples TRBV28 to TRBJ2-6; D unresolved. Germline V CDR1 and CDR2: MDHEN, SYDVKM. The length of the CDR3 is 13 residues. Trimming took 6 bases from V and 0 from J, leaving 3 bases between them. The DNA of the CDR3 is TGTGCCAGCAGCCCCTCTGGGGCCAACGTCCTGACTTTC. Its translation is CASSPSGANVLTF.